This T cell receptor (beta chain) was sequenced during a study of blood T cell repertoires in COVID-19. Study-wide context: T cells, B-cell-depleted T cells, or PBMCs supplied cDNA or gDNA.

The authors' processing: Scientists estimated how many nucleated cells there were by amplifying reference gene primers. Profiled with immunoSEQ multiplex PCR; TCRdb holds only in-frame clones, not every one. The DNA gave D and trimming, while V, J and clone size come from that table. The table records about 45,000 clones, around 93% of them present only once. With V trimmed by 6 bases and J by 5 bases, 6 bases remained unmatched. Germline V gene data show CDR1 as SQVTM and CDR2 as ANQGSEA. This CDR3 is built from 14 residues. The V gene is TRBV29-1, the J gene TRBJ1-4, with 10 bases lining up with TRBD1. The clonotype was recovered from a human donor in a cohort sampled during active COVID-19. Specimen: peripheral blood. The CDR3 DNA sequence: TGCAGCGTCGCGTCGACAGGGGGCAATGAAAAACTGTTTTTT. This encodes CSVASTGGNEKLFF.